Here is one TCR beta chain with its context. 60 Vbeta and 13 Jbeta primers were used in PCR. Produced via immunoSEQ multiplex PCR; TCRdb's table is partial and in-frame only. The sample includes about 120,000 clones, 77% of them seen just once. The sample originates from a study of cytomegalovirus exposure and HLA in healthy donors. Germline V gives CDR1 SGHNT, CDR2 YENEEA. V was pared by 4 bases and J by 6 bases, with 5 bases of the junction left unmatched. The CDR3 consists of 13 residues. The sample taken for sequencing was PBMCs. The sequence was obtained from a man aged 18 to 30 in good health and CMV-seropositive. The V call is TRBV11-3, the J call TRBJ2-7; 8 nucleotides agree with TRBD1. Here the CDR3 DNA reads TGTGCCAGCAGCTCCATACAGGGGGGCGAGCAGTACTTC. This gives the protein CASSSIQGGEQYF.